The source of this T cell receptor beta chain is a study of T cells after yellow fever vaccination. Findings and caveats of the study: The study re-detected most primary-vaccination clones after the booster (96% CD4, roughly 85% CD8).

The V gene end was trimmed by 3 bases and the J gene end by 3 bases; junction bases not matched to a gene: 4. CDR1 and CDR2 from the germline V gene are DFQATT and SNEGSKA (reference sequence). This CDR3 has 14 amino acids. In the case of this clonotype: Antigen specificity is unknown.

TCRdb re-called the 5' RACE reads with MiXCR, one entry per CDR3 protein. The sample shows more than 300,000 distinct CDR3 sequences, about 6.6% of them seen only once. The source of this sequence is a young man who received the YFV17D yellow fever vaccine. The chain uses TRBV20-1 and TRBJ2-2; 7 bases match TRBD1. The sequences come from PBMCs, collected 45 days after the first yellow fever vaccination. The CDR3 nucleotides read TGCAGTGCTAGTACAGGGGCTGACACCGGGGAGCTGTTTTTT. It translates to CSASTGADTGELFF.